This entry features one T cell receptor beta chain sequence. Its antigen has not been determined. Base qualities are not at hand, and no much larger clone is one base apart. Between the V and J ends, shortened by 6 bases and 4 bases respectively, the junction contains 17 bases. The CDR3 spans 15 residues, from the cysteine through the phenylalanine. Just CDR3 DNA is preserved here, 45 bases in frame from base 1. CDR1 and CDR2 were assigned from the germline V gene as MNHEY and SVGAGI. Receptors were amplified or captured by the immunoSEQ multiplex PCR assay. For the multiplex PCR, a mixture combining 60 forward primers for TCR Vbeta segments and 13 reverse primers for TCR Jbeta segments was used. The CDR3 region of rearranged TCR beta genes was amplified from genomic DNA with a multiplex PCR assay. The Illumina HiSeq System was used to sequence the amplified TCR beta libraries as 87-base-pair reads. In the original analysis: Across the roughly 640 repertoires, a later analysis counted approximately 83 million unique TCR beta chains, about 10 million of which were shared by at least two donors. Raw reads were error-corrected and collapsed into unique sequences by a nearest-neighbor algorithm in which closely related sequences were merged to remove PCR and sequencing errors. CDR3 sequences were aligned to IMGT reference sequences to assign V, D and J gene segments. For a sequence to be retained, a match of at least six nucleotides to both a V gene segment and a J gene segment was required. A rearrangement counted as productive if the CDR3 had no stop codons and remained in frame with V and J, and every other rearrangement counted as non-productive. CDR3 was defined according to IMGT convention as the region running from the second conserved V-encoded cysteine to the conserved J-encoded phenylalanine. Sequences without an unambiguous match to a single V gene segment were excluded from the earlier analysis of approximately 600 of the donors. In an earlier analysis of approximately 610 of the donors, V segments were called functional above 56.7% productive rearrangements and were called segregating when the between-donor standard deviation exceeded 5%. A statistical classification framework was built for diagnosing cytomegalovirus status from the catalog of TCR beta chain sequences. V and J gene assignment, in a later analysis, came from comparing TCR nucleotide sequences with IMGT/GENE-DB human TR gene sequences. In a later analysis, CDR3 sequences and most-parsimonious VDJ recombination scenarios were assigned using the TCRdist pipeline. In a later analysis, every TCR beta chain was defined by the combination of its CDR3 amino acid sequence and its V-gene family, and reads without a unique V-gene family were dropped. A later analysis removed 600 or so highly shared, low-generation-probability nucleotide sequences to deal with suspected cross-contamination and a sequencing artifact. A later analysis calculated a clonal expansion index for each public chain from normalized within-repertoire ranks of inferred template counts. Generation probabilities in a later analysis came from a VDJ recombination model fitted to out-of-frame rearrangements, and those results were checked against IGoR. A later analysis scored TCR-TCR, TCR-HLA and TCR-CMV co-occurrence with hypergeometric tests, applying a repertoire-size bias correction to TCR pairs. In a later analysis, false discovery rates were estimated by permuting HLA or CMV assignments 20 times. A later analysis grouped co-occurring TCRs with DBSCAN, adding TCRdist sequence similarity when clustering within HLA-allele-positive subsets. Repertoires with fewer than 30,000 or more than 120,000 public chains, plus five repertoires with anomalous nucleotide sharing, were excluded from co-occurrence clustering. The table comes from immuneACCESS by way of TCRdb, which keeps in-frame sequences with V and J called. Part of the clones is missing from these tables; in studies checked, under half for an unresolved V gene and the rest for unknown reasons. That table gives V, J and clone size, and the DNA gave D and trimming. This sample comprises about 240,000 clones, roughly 80% of them detected only once. Around 5.4% of the sample goes to the ten largest clones.

In total, approximately 700 healthy bone marrow donors made up the cohort. All cohort members were sampled while nominally healthy, although unrecorded immune exposures were likely present. The donor tested CMV seropositive and was one of the 289 seropositive cohort members. A peripheral blood sample was provided by each donor, and peripheral blood mononuclear cells were used for TCR beta sequencing. Genomic DNA was extracted from the blood cell samples with the Qiagen DNeasy Blood Extraction Kit. This sample was taken from a study of cytomegalovirus exposure and HLA in healthy donors (dated by TCRdb to the late 2010s). Regarding the research as a whole: An earlier analysis of approximately 640 of the donors reported more than 250 Gb of sequence data and 117 million unique TCR beta sequences from about 179 million T cells. In a later analysis, previously published TCR beta repertoires from 550 to 750 donors were re-analyzed and high-resolution HLA genotyping was added so that TCR occurrence patterns could be studied. A handful of DR-DQ haplotypes were handled as single units for association and clustering because linkage in the cohort was strong. Typing coverage varied by locus: about 620-630 donors for A, B, C, DRB1 and DQB1; more than 500 for DQA1; more than 600 for DPA1; roughly 450 for DPB1. Of the 350 to 450 genotyped donors, 81% were placed in the genetic ancestry cluster associated with self-reported Caucasian donors. To predict cytomegalovirus infection status, the study combined high-throughput TCR immunosequencing, statistical association of individual TCRs with disease status, and machine learning. Donor age, sex, ethnicity and CMV serostatus were compiled together with the repertoire data. HLA typing covered class I and class II loci at four-digit resolution. All discovery cohort repertoires had been generated on a single sequencing platform. The T cell repertoires of some 700 subjects were profiled by immunosequencing and related to cytomegalovirus serostatus. Approximately 330 gigabases of sequencing data and tens of millions of unique TCR sequences made up an early release that covered approximately 650 HLA-typed donors. Besides the first cohort of 550 to 750 subjects, a separate validation cohort made up of over 100 different subjects was used. An earlier analysis of approximately 630 of the donors applied high-throughput TCR beta sequencing to assess whether each TCR beta V gene segment acted as functional or pseudogenic. Across 398 genotyped donors of the cohort, an average of roughly 200,000 unique TCR beta nucleotide sequences per donor were sequenced, and roughly a sixth of those sequences were non-productive. The aim of the study was to test whether cataloging public T cell receptors could identify signatures of past pathogen exposure. A later genetic analysis took genome-wide SNP genotypes for about 65% of the roughly 670 donors and used that subset as a discovery cohort. In the later analysis, no new phenotypic data were used to find candidate immune exposures; instead, reliance was placed on TCR beta sequences and their occurrence across donors.

What the work shows at the level of the full study, not this receptor alone: The study gave a list of more than 150 TCR beta chains associated with cytomegalovirus. Only TCR beta chains were sequenced in this cohort, and the absence of alpha or paired-chain data limited detectable features. Compared with equally common non-associated chains, HLA-associated TCR beta chains in a later analysis were more clonally expanded and had lower generation probabilities. In a later genetic analysis, fewer N-insertions in productive TCRs were reported among donors in an Asian-associated ancestry cluster than the roughly 700-donor mean. A further reported finding was that TCR beta sequences accurately predicted the HLA-A and HLA-B alleles for most subjects in the first cohort. Assigning TCR associations to individual alleles was difficult when HLA alleles, especially DR and DQ, strongly co-occurred. In a later genetic analysis, a missense DCLRE1C variant was associated with V-gene and J-gene trimming of TCR beta chains, and the association was replicated in an independent cohort. Most TCR sequences were seen in very few donors, while some public TCRs were found in many individuals. The authors suggested that the approach could potentially be generalized to other disease states and immunological phenotypes. Some IMGT-functional V segments, including TRBV6-2 and TRBV6-3, could not be distinguished by the 87-base-pair reads and were therefore excluded. Broadly in line with IMGT annotations, most TCR beta V segments showed up in productive rearrangements about 87% or about 30% of the time in an earlier analysis of under 700 of the donors. In a later analysis, several top co-occurrence clusters were reported to appear linked to parvovirus B19, influenza, CMV and Epstein-Barr virus. The only immune exposure information available for the cohort was CMV serostatus. Because HLA typing was missing for some donors at each locus, association tests included only the typed subset. In a later analysis, most CMV-associated TCR beta chains were found to appear HLA-restricted, with HLA associations seemingly driven largely by CMV exposure. A later analysis found that TCR association rates varied across HLA loci, with DRB1 alleles showing the most associated TCRs and HLA-C alleles the fewest. Sequencing depth was assumed to be roughly uniform across donors in the presence/absence analyses, though that assumption may not hold. A cluster of highly shared sequence variants was judged likely to represent a technical artifact of the sequencing pipeline. In both the original and validation cohorts, the classifier was reported to diagnose cytomegalovirus status with high specificity and sensitivity. Correlated functional status among segregating V segments might reflect linkage disequilibrium, but an unknown experimental factor could not be ruled out. In vitro tests confirmed that three of the cytomegalovirus-associated TCR beta chains recognize cytomegalovirus antigens. A later analysis associated about 16,000 TCR beta sequences with specific HLA alleles at a false discovery rate of 0.05. The earlier analysis of 587 of the donors excluded some 15 rarely observed V segments, including chromosome 9 orphons, because counts were too low.

This TCR came from a woman in her forties in good health and CMV-seropositive. Recombination linked TRBV6-5 to TRBJ2-3; a tentative D match to TRBD2 spans 6 bases. Sequenced material: PBMCs. At the DNA level, the sequence is TGTGCCAGCAGCCTAATGTTGGGGACTGCAGATACGCAGTATTTT. Translated, this is CASSLMLGTADTQYF.